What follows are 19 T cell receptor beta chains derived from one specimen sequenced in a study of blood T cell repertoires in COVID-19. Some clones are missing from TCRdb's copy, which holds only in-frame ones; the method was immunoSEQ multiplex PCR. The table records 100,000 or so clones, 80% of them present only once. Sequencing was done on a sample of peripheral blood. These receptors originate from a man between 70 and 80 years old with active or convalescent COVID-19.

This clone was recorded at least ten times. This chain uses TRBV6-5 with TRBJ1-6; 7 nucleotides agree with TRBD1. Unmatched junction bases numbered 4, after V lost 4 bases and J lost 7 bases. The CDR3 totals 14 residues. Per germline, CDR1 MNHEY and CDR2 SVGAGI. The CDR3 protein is CASSSGTVNSPLHF. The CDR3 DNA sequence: TGTGCCAGCAGTTCCGGGACAGTCAATTCACCCCTCCACTTT.

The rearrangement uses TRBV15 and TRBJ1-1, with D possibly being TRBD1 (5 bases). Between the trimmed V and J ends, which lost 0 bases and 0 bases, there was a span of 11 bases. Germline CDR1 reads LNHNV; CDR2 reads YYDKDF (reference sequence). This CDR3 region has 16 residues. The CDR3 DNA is TGTGCCACCAGCAGAGATCCGGGGACTTTGAACACTGAAGCTTTCTTT. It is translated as CATSRDPGTLNTEAFF. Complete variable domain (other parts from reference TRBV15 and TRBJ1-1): DAMVIQNPRYQVTQFGKPVTLSCSQTLNHNVMYWYQQKSSQAPKLLFHYYDKDFNNEADTPDNFQSRRPNTSFCFLDIRSPGLGDTAMYLCATSRDPGTLNTEAFFGQGTRLTVV.

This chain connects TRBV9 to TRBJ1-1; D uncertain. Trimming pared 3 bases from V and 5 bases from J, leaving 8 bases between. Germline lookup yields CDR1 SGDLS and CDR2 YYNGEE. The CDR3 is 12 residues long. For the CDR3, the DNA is TGTGCCAGCAGCGGGAGGCTAACTGAAGCTTTCTTT. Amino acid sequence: CASSGRLTEAFF.

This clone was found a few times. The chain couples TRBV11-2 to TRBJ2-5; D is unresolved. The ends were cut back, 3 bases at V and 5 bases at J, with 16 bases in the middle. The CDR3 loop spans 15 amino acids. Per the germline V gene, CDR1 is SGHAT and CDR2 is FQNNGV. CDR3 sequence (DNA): TGTGCCAGCAGCTTGCTGTCTAGTAAGAGTGAGACCCAGTACTTC. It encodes CASSLLSSKSETQYF.

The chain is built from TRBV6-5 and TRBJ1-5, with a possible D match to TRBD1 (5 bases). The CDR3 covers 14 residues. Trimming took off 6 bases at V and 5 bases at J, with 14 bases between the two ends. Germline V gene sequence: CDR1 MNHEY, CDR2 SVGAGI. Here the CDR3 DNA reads TGTGCCAGCAGAGTCCTACAGGTTTATCAGCCCCAGCATTTT. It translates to CASRVLQVYQPQHF.

CDR3 protein: CSVARNVYNEQFF. DNA of the CDR3: TGCAGCGTTGCGAGGAATGTCTACAATGAGCAGTTCTTC. V and J are TRBV29-1 and TRBJ2-1; D uncertain. Trimming pared 4 bases from V and 3 bases from J, leaving 10 bases between. The CDR3 contains 13 residues. Germline V gene data show CDR1 as SQVTM and CDR2 as ANQGSEA.

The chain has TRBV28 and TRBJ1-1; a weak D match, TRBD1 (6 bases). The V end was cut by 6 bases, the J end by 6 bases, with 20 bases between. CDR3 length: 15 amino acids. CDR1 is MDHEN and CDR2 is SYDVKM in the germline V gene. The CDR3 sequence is CASRTYQQGGAEAFF. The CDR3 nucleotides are TGTGCCAGCAGAACGTACCAACAGGGTGGCGCTGAAGCTTTCTTT.

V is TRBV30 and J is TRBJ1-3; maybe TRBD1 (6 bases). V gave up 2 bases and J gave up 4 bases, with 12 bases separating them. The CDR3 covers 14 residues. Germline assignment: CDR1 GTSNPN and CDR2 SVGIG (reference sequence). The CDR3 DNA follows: TGTGCCTGGAGTATACAGGGTACAGGAAACACCATATATTTT. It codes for CAWSIQGTGNTIYF.

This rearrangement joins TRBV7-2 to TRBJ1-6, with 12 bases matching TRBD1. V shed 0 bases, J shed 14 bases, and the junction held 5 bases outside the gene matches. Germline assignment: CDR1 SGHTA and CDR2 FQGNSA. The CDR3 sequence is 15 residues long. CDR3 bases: TGTGCCAGCAGCTTAGCGGGGGGACAGGGGGCGGCCCTCCACTTT. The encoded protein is CASSLAGGQGAALHF.

The CDR3 DNA is TGTGCCACCTCTCGGGGGGGGCCGAGGTCCGGGGAGCTGTTTTTT. It translates to CATSRGGPRSGELFF. The chain recombines TRBV24-1 with TRBJ2-2; 8 nucleotides agree with TRBD2. The CDR3 runs 15 residues. CDR1 is KGHDR and CDR2 is SFDVKD in the germline V gene. V lost 9 bases, J lost 6 bases, and 11 bases stayed unmatched.

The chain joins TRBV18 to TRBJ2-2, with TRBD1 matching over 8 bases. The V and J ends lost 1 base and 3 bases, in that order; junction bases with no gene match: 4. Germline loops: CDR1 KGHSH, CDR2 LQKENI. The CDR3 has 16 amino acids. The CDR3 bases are TGTGCCAGCTCACCACGTTTGACAGGGGACACCGGGGAGCTGTTTTTT. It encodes CASSPRLTGDTGELFF.

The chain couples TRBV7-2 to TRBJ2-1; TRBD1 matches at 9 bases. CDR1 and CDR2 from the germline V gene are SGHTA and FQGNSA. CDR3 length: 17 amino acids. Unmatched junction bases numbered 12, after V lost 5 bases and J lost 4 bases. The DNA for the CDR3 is TGTGCCAGCAGCCCCCAAGGAAACAGGGGGCGATACAATGAGCAGTTCTTC. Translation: CASSPQGNRGRYNEQFF.

Here the CDR3 DNA reads TGTGCCAGCAGGGGGCCAGGGGGCGACGAGCAGTACTTC. This sequence encodes CASRGPGGDEQYF. This rearrangement joins TRBV6-5 to TRBJ2-7, with 8 bases aligning to TRBD1. J was trimmed by 5 bases and V by 6 bases; bases with no gene match: 6. Per germline, CDR1 MNHEY and CDR2 SVGAGI. The CDR3 totals 13 residues.

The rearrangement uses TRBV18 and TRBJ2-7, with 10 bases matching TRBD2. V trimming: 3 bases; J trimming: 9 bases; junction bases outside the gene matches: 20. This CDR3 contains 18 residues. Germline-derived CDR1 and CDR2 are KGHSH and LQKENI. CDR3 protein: CASSPFPRTSGALLGQYF. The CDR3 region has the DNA TGTGCCAGCTCACCCTTCCCCCGGACTAGCGGAGCCCTTTTGGGGCAGTACTTC.

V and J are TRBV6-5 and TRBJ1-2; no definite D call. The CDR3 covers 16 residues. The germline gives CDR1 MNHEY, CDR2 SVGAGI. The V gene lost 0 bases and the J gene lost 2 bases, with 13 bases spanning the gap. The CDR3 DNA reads TGTGCCAGCAGTTACTCACCCGCCGCAGTCAACTATGGCTACACCTTC. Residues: CASSYSPAAVNYGYTF.

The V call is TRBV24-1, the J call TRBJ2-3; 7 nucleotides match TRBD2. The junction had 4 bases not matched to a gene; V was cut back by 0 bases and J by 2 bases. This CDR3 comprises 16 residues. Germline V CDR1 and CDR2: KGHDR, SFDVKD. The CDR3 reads CATSDLGGGVTDTQYF. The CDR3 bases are TGTGCCACCAGTGATTTGGGGGGGGGTGTCACAGATACGCAGTATTTT.

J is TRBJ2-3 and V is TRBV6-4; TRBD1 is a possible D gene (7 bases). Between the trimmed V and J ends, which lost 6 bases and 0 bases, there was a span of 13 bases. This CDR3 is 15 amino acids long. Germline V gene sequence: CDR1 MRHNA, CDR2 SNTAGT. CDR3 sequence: CASREQGTSTDTQYF. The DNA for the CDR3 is TGTGCCAGCAGAGAACAGGGGACTAGCACAGATACGCAGTATTTT.

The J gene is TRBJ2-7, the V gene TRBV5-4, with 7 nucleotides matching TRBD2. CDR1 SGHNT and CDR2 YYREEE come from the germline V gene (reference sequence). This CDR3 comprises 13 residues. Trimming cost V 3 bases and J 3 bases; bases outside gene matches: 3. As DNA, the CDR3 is TGTGCCAGCAGCTATGGGACTAACTACGAGCAGTACTTC. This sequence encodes CASSYGTNYEQYF. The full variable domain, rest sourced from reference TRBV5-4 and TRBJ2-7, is ETGVTQSPTHLIKTRGQQVTLRCSSQSGHNTVSWYQQALGQGPQFIFQYYREEENGRGNFPPRFSGLQFPNYSSELNVNALELDDSALYLCASSYGTNYEQYFGPGTRLTVT.

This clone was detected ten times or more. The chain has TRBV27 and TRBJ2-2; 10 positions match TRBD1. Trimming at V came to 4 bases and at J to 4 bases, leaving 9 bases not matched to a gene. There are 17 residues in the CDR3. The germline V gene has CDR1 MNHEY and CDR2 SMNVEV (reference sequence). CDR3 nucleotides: TGTGCCAGCAGTTCCGTGTTCGGACAGGGGGTCACCGGGGAGCTGTTTTTT. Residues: CASSSVFGQGVTGELFF.